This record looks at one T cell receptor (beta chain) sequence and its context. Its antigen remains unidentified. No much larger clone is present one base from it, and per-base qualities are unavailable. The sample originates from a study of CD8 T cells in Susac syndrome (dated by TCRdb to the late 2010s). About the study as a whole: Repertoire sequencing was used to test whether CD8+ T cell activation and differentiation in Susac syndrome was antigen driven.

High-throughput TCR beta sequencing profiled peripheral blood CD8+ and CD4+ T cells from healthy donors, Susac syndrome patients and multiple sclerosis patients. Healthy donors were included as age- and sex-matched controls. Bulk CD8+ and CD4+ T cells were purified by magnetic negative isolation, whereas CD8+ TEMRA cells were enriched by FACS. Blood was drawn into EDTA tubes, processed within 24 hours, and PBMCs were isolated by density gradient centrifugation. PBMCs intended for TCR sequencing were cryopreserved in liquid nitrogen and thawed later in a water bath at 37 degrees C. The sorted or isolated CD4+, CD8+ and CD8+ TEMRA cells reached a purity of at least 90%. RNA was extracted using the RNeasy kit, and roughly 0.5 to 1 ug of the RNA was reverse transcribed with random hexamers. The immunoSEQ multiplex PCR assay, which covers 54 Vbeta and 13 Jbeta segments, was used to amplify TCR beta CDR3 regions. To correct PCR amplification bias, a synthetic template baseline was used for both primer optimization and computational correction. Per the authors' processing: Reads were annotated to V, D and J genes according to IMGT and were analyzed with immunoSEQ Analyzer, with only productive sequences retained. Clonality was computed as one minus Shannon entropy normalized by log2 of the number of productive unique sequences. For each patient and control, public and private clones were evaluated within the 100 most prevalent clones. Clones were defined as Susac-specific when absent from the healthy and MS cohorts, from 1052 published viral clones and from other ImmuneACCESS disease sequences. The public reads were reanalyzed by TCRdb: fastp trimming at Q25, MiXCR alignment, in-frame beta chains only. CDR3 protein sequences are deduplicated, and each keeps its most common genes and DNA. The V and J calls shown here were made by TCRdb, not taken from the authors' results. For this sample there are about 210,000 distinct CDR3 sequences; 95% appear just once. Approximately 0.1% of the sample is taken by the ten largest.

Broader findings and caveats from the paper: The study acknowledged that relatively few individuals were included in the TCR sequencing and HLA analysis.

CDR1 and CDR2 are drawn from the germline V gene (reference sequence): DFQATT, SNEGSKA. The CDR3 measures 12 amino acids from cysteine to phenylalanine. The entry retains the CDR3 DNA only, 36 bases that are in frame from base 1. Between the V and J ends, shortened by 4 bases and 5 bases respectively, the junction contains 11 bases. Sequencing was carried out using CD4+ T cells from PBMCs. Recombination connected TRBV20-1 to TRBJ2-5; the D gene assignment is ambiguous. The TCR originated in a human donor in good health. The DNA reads TGCAGTGCTACGCCCGCTCGGGAGACCCAGTACTTC. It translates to CSATPARETQYF.